This T cell receptor beta chain originates from a study of control samples from healthy donors and cancer patients. Sequencing was performed with immunoSEQ multiplex PCR; in TCRdb, only in-frame clones are kept and a portion is missing. The sample shows over 80,000 clones, roughly 86% of them seen only once. Germline loops: CDR1 SGHTA, CDR2 FQGNSA. The CDR3 length is 15 residues. V was clipped by 1 base and J by 0 bases, with 7 bases between them. J is TRBJ1-5 and V is TRBV7-2; a possible D gene is TRBD1 (5 bases). This receptor was identified in a man aged 60 to 69 in good health. Sample: blood. The CDR3 protein is CASSLEGYSNQPQHF. The CDR3 DNA sequence: TGTGCCAGCAGCTTAGAGGGGTATAGCAATCAGCCCCAGCATTTT.